This TCR beta chain appears in the sequencing data of a study of blood T cells in healthy people across ages. For the second PCR, which ran for about 7 to 11 cycles, a sample-barcoded 5' primer and a J-beta primer mix were used. In TCRdb, the 5' RACE reads were re-called with MiXCR into one record per CDR3 protein. The repertoire holds about 1.8 million distinct CDR3 sequences, with roughly 50% as singletons. V shed 3 bases and J shed 8 bases, with 23 bases lying between them. CDR3 size: 16 residues. CDR1 and CDR2 (germline): SGDLS, YYNGEE. V is TRBV9 and J is TRBJ1-2, with D perhaps TRBD1 (6 bases). Sequenced sample: blood. The clonotype originates from a woman aged 40 to 50 in good health. The CDR3 loop reads CASSALPGVSQGGYTF. CDR3 DNA sequence: TGTGCCAGCAGCGCCCTCCCAGGGGTTTCTCAGGGAGGCTACACCTTC. Looking up the rest from reference TRBV9 and TRBJ1-2 gives the full variable domain: DSGVTQTPKHLITATGQRVTLRCSPRSGDLSVYWYQQSLDQGLQFLIQYYNGEERAKGNILERFSAQQFPDLHSELNLSSLELGDSALYFCASSALPGVSQGGYTFGSGTRLTVV.